These 10 T cell receptor beta chains were all obtained from the same sample, sequenced in a study of blood T cell repertoires in COVID-19. Assay used: immunoSEQ multiplex PCR; TCRdb lists only in-frame clones, some missing. The table lists some 360,000 clones, approximately 89% of them singletons. Sequencing used peripheral blood. The source of these receptors is a woman aged 55-70 years with COVID-19, enrolled during active disease.

The rearrangement uses TRBV5-1 and TRBJ2-1, with 9 bases matching TRBD1. J was trimmed by 5 bases and V by 4 bases; bases with no gene match: 7. The CDR3 consists of 15 residues. The germline V gene encodes CDR1 SGHRS and CDR2 YFSETQ. The CDR3 reads CASSEGQGRNNEQFF. Here the CDR3 DNA reads TGCGCCAGCAGCGAGGGACAGGGAAGGAACAATGAGCAGTTCTTC.

The rearrangement links TRBV27 to TRBJ1-1; 7 bases agree with TRBD1. The CDR3 consists of 13 residues. Per the germline V gene, CDR1 is MNHEY and CDR2 is SMNVEV (reference sequence). Trimming took 7 bases from V and 8 from J; bases not matched to a gene: 10. The CDR3 reads CASTLKQGTEAFF. The CDR3 coding sequence is TGTGCCAGCACTCTGAAACAGGGGACGGAAGCTTTCTTT.

This chain uses TRBV5-1 with TRBJ1-2; D is ambiguous. The germline CDR1 and CDR2 sequences are SGHRS and YFSETQ. The CDR3 is made up of 14 amino acids. Trimming removed 0 bases at V and 8 bases at J, with 14 bases between. CDR3 sequence reads: CASSLANRERGYTF. DNA of the CDR3: TGCGCCAGCAGCTTGGCCAATCGGGAGAGGGGCTACACCTTC.

CDR3 amino acids: CASGRVGAIGYTF. The CDR3 bases are TGTGCCAGTGGGAGGGTCGGGGCGATCGGCTACACCTTC. This chain connects TRBV19 to TRBJ1-2, with TRBD1 as a possible D gene (5 bases). CDR1 and CDR2 from the germline V gene are LNHDA and SQIVND (reference sequence). The germline V and J ends were trimmed by 8 bases and 8 bases, with 18 bases remaining between them. The CDR3 consists of 13 residues.

The gene calls are TRBV18 and TRBJ2-7, with 8 bases that match TRBD1. CDR1 and CDR2 (germline): KGHSH, LQKENI. The CDR3 is 14 residues long. Trimming took 2 bases from V and 4 from J; bases not matched to a gene: 4. CDR3 DNA sequence: TGTGCCAGCTCACCAACGCAGGGGGCATACGAGCAGTACTTC. Amino acid sequence: CASSPTQGAYEQYF.

The CDR3 region has the DNA TGTGCCAGCATCCCCGGGACAGCGAACACTGAAGCTTTCTTT. Its protein product is CASIPGTANTEAFF. The chain couples TRBV7-9 to TRBJ1-1, with 7 nucleotides matching TRBD1. Per germline, CDR1 SEHNR and CDR2 FQNEAQ (reference sequence). CDR3 length equals 14 residues. The V gene end was trimmed by 7 bases and the J gene end by 1 base; junction bases not matched to a gene: 6.

The J gene is TRBJ2-2, the V gene TRBV30, with a weak D call TRBD1 (6 bases). This CDR3 has 14 amino acids. Germline V CDR1 and CDR2: GTSNPN, SVGIG (reference sequence). Trimming shortened V by 3 bases and J by 3 bases, and 11 bases separated the two germline ends. The CDR3 loop reads CAWRRTVDTGELFF. CDR3 bases: TGTGCCTGGAGACGGACAGTCGACACCGGGGAGCTGTTTTTT.

This rearrangement joins TRBV2 to TRBJ1-2; 10 nucleotides align to TRBD1. The J segment lost 6 bases and the V segment lost 5 bases, leaving 6 bases of the junction unmatched. Germline V lookup: CDR1 SNHLY, CDR2 FYNNEI. This CDR3 is built from 14 residues. CDR3 residues: CASSKGQGVDGYTF. CDR3 DNA: TGTGCCAGCAGTAAAGGACAGGGGGTGGATGGCTACACCTTC.

The chain uses TRBV6-5 and TRBJ1-2, with D possibly matching TRBD1 (5 bases). The CDR3 is 14 residues long. V was cut by 6 bases and J by 8 bases, with 19 bases left in between. Germline CDR1 and CDR2: MNHEY and SVGAGI. The CDR3 coding sequence is TGTGCCAGCAGGAACCGCGGGGGGGGTTACGGCTACACCTTC. As protein: CASRNRGGGYGYTF.

This clone came up a few times. This chain uses TRBV10-1 with TRBJ1-1; D not resolved. Germline CDR1 and CDR2: WNHNN and SYGVQD (reference sequence). V was clipped by 3 bases and J by 3 bases, with 17 bases between them. The CDR3 loop spans 16 amino acids. Here the CDR3 DNA reads TGCGCCAGCAGTGAACCTGGGCGAGGGTCGTACACTGAAGCTTTCTTT. Its protein is CASSEPGRGSYTEAFF.